This TCR beta chain was observed in a study of early T cells in non-severe SARS-CoV-2 infection. This clonotype was counted many times. Its antigen is not known. Each CDR3 protein is one row after TCRdb ran MiXCR on the 5' RACE reads. The table records 55,000 to 65,000 distinct CDR3 sequences, about 8.9% of them present only once. Notes on the study in general: The VDJdb matching leaned toward anti-spike CD8 responses and overlooked private and CD4 specificities.

The ends lost 6 bases at V and 6 bases at J; junction bases unmatched: 2. In germline, CDR1 is MNHEY, CDR2 SVGEGT. This CDR3 region has 13 residues. The chain has TRBV6-2 or TRBV6-3 and TRBJ1-5, with 10 positions matching TRBD1. Sequences were obtained from whole blood. The clonotype originates from an adult who was a healthcare worker with PCR-confirmed SARS-CoV-2 infection or an uninfected control (not recorded which). The CDR3 reads CASSRTGGQPQHF. CDR3 DNA: TGTGCCAGCAGCCGGACAGGGGGTCAGCCCCAGCATTTT.